This T cell receptor beta chain emerged from a study of high-grade serous ovarian cancer treatment subgroups. Tumor tissue was taken before any definitive surgery or chemotherapy was given. Germline V CDR1 and CDR2: MGHRA, YSYEKL. With V trimmed by 0 bases and J by 5 bases, 16 bases remained unmatched. This CDR3 contains 19 residues. As regards this clone: Its antigen is currently unknown.

The assay was immunoSEQ multiplex PCR, and TCRdb's table has in-frame clones only and misses some. Among over 2,000 clones listed, over 70% were seen once. Study-wide results and limits: Spatial context was lost because tumors were sequenced in bulk. Tumors within one patient showed repertoire similarity of 0.11 to 0.79.

The chain has TRBV4-1 and TRBJ2-3, with TRBD2 matching over 8 bases. Sequencing was performed on tumor tissue. The clonotype comes from a human donor with high-grade serous ovarian cancer. CDR3 sequence reads: CASSQDRSSGGGMRDTQYF. The CDR3 nucleotides read TGCGCCAGCAGCCAAGATCGGTCAAGCGGGGGAGGGATGAGAGATACGCAGTATTTT.